The following is a T cell receptor beta chain sequence with its context. Trimming removed 3 bases from V and 8 bases from J, with 13 bases in between. The germline CDR1 and CDR2 sequences are LNHDA and SQIVND (reference sequence). The CDR3 runs 13 residues. The record originates from a study of blood T cell repertoires in COVID-19. Study overall: PBMCs, B-cell-depleted T cells, or T cells were the source of the cDNA or gDNA that made up the material.

Sequencing was performed with immunoSEQ multiplex PCR; in TCRdb, only in-frame clones are kept and a portion is missing. The data hold 40,000 to 65,000 clones, with approximately 80% observed a single time. Material: peripheral blood. The chain recombines TRBV19 with TRBJ1-2, with a tentative D call TRBD1 (6 bases). This sequence was found in a human donor with active or convalescent COVID-19. The donor label of this sample is uncertain. CDR3 bases: TGTGCCAGTAGTATCGACAGGATTAAGGGCTACACCTTC. It encodes CASSIDRIKGYTF.